This record concerns one T cell receptor (beta chain) sequence. Its target is not known. Looked up from germline, CDR1 is MDHEN and CDR2 is SYDVKM. CDR3 size: 15 residues. V shed 4 bases and J shed 1 base, with 13 bases lying between them. These data are taken from a study of persistence of HIV-infected CD4 T cells. In the study overall: Multiple blood draws of up to 180 mL, except a couple of donors with single leukapheresis.

Sequencing used immunoSEQ version 4 in survey mode. Method: immunoSEQ multiplex PCR; TCRdb's copy keeps in-frame clones and lacks some. The sample holds fewer than 35,000 clones, 70% seen once. Cells were stimulated with overlapping HIV-1 Gag 15-mer peptides. Responding CD4+ T cells were sorted by upregulation of both CD40 ligand and CD69. Adults with HIV-1 started suppressive ART while chronically infected. Undetectable plasma HIV-1 RNA below 50 copies/mL lasted at least 4 years. The sequenced sample was CD4+ T cells sorted from PBMCs after roughly 19-hour stimulation, obtained from a patient who received antiretroviral therapy. V and J are TRBV28 and TRBJ1-2; tentative D call: TRBD1 (6 bases). This sequence originates from an adult man with HIV who was CMV-seropositive. Here the CDR3 reads CASSSTGSLNYGYTF. Here the CDR3 DNA reads TGTGCCAGCAGTTCCACAGGGAGCCTTAACTATGGCTACACCTTC.